This entry lists 17 T cell receptor beta chains sequenced from one sample in a study of blood T cell repertoires in COVID-19. TCRdb's copy holds only in-frame clones and misses some; the assay was immunoSEQ multiplex PCR. The sample holds around 70,000 clones, under 95% seen once. The specimen sequenced was peripheral blood. The receptors originated from a human donor in a cohort sampled during active COVID-19.

V gene TRBV5-4 combines with J gene TRBJ2-3; D remains ambiguous. The V gene lost 0 bases and the J gene lost 1 base, with 6 bases spanning the gap. The CDR3 covers 14 residues. Germline V gives CDR1 SGHNT, CDR2 YYREEE (reference sequence). The CDR3 spells CASSLGPGTDTQYF. The CDR3 region has the DNA TGTGCCAGCAGCTTGGGTCCGGGCACAGATACGCAGTATTTT.

The chain links TRBV5-1 to TRBJ2-3; 10 bases agree with TRBD2. This CDR3 contains 18 residues. Germline values: CDR1 SGHRS, CDR2 YFSETQ. V dropped 0 bases and J dropped 5; count of bases not matched to a gene: 12. Here the CDR3 reads CASSLGSGLAGERDTQYF. The CDR3 bases are TGCGCCAGCAGCTTGGGAAGCGGGCTAGCGGGAGAAAGAGATACGCAGTATTTT.

V and J are TRBV29-1 and TRBJ2-3, with D perhaps matching TRBD1 (6 bases). The V and J ends lost 5 bases and 1 base respectively, with 10 bases between them. CDR3 size: 13 residues. CDR1 is SQVTM, CDR2 ANQGSEA, per germline. CDR3 in DNA: TGCAGCGTTTGGGCAGGGGGCACAGATACGCAGTATTTT. It codes for CSVWAGGTDTQYF.

This chain links TRBV10-3 with TRBJ1-3; TRBD1 might be the D (5 bases). The CDR3 loop spans 15 amino acids. Germline CDR1 reads ENHRY; CDR2 reads SYGVKD. V gave up 7 bases and J gave up 3 bases, with 16 bases separating them. CDR3 DNA sequence: TGTGCCATCACCAGGGCCAGCCCGGGTGGAAACACCATATATTTT. Translating gives CAITRASPGGNTIYF.

The chain has TRBV28 and TRBJ1-5, with D possibly being TRBD1 (5 bases). With 2 bases removed from V and 0 bases from J, the gap between germline ends came to 8 bases. The CDR3 runs to 15 residues. The germline V gene has CDR1 MDHEN and CDR2 SYDVKM. In DNA, the CDR3 is TGTGCCAGCAGTTTAACAGGATATAGCAATCAGCCCCAGCATTTT. This gives the protein CASSLTGYSNQPQHF.

J is TRBJ2-1 and V is TRBV28; unclear D gene. This CDR3 comprises 11 residues. Germline V lookup: CDR1 MDHEN, CDR2 SYDVKM. The ends were cut back, 5 bases at V and 8 bases at J, with 7 bases in the middle. This CDR3 is CASSPSYEQFF. CDR3 bases: TGTGCCAGCAGTCCTAGTTATGAGCAGTTCTTC. The complete variable domain, with remaining parts taken from reference TRBV28 and TRBJ2-1, reads DVKVTQSSRYLVKRTGEKVFLECVQDMDHENMFWYRQDPGLGLRLIYFSYDVKMKEKGDIPEGYSVSREKKERFSLILESASTNQTSMYLCASSPSYEQFFGPGTRLTVL.

This clone was picked up one time. The genes are TRBV7-3 and TRBJ2-6; 7 bases map to TRBD1. CDR3 length: 16 residues. The ends lost 5 bases at V and 0 bases at J; junction bases unmatched: 4. Germline V gene lookup returns CDR1 SGHTA and CDR2 FQGTGA. CDR3 region: CASSPQGHSGANVLTF. CDR3 DNA sequence: TGTGCCAGCAGCCCACAGGGGCACTCTGGGGCCAACGTCCTGACTTTC.

A remark on this clone: One end of the junction fails to match germline, which may point to a read error. The rearrangement uses TRBV4-1 and TRBJ2-2; D is perhaps TRBD2 (5 bases). Per the germline V gene, CDR1 is MGHRA and CDR2 is YSYEKL. CDR3 length: 15 amino acids. CDR3 region: CASSPPRQNTGEPFF. The CDR3 DNA sequence: TGCGCCAGCAGCCCCCCCCGCCAGAACACCGGGGAGCCGTTTTTT.

The chain uses TRBV6-2 or TRBV6-3 and TRBJ2-7, with TRBD2 identical over 10 bases. Germline lookup yields CDR1 MNHEY and CDR2 SVGEGT. Trimming at V came to 2 bases and at J to 1 base, leaving 8 bases not matched to a gene. This CDR3 comprises 17 residues. In DNA, the CDR3 is TGTGCCAGCAGTTACCCCTCAAGCGGGAGGGAATCCTACGAGCAGTACTTC. It yields the protein CASSYPSSGRESYEQYF.

In this sample, this clone turned up once. V usage is TRBV24-1 and J usage is TRBJ2-7; D possibly corresponds to TRBD2 (5 bases). V lost 0 bases, J lost 2 bases, and 13 bases lay in between. The length of the CDR3 is 16 residues. Per the germline V gene, CDR1 is KGHDR and CDR2 is SFDVKD. CDR3 nucleotide sequence: TGTGCCACCAGTGATTTGTCAGCGGTAGCGACCTACGAGCAGTACTTC. It is translated as CATSDLSAVATYEQYF.

This clone has more than one count but fewer than ten. J is TRBJ1-5 and V is TRBV6-6; 7 bases line up with TRBD1. From germline, CDR1 is MNHNY and CDR2 SVGAGI (reference sequence). This CDR3 is 15 amino acids long. The V gene end was trimmed by 5 bases and the J gene end by 6 bases; junction bases not matched to a gene: 10. The CDR3 bases are TGTGCCAGCAGTGATACTAGGGGGCAGGGTCAGCCCCAGCATTTT. Amino acid sequence: CASSDTRGQGQPQHF.

The V gene is TRBV11-2, the J gene TRBJ2-3; 10 bases line up with TRBD1. After removal of 3 bases from V and 13 bases from J, the junction contained 1 base not matched to a gene. The germline V gene encodes CDR1 SGHAT and CDR2 FQNNGV. This CDR3 has 11 residues. The CDR3 protein is CASSFGTGEYF. The CDR3 coding sequence is TGTGCCAGCAGCTTCGGGACAGGGGAGTATTTT. The whole variable domain, filled in from reference TRBV11-2 and TRBJ2-3, reads EAGVAQSPRYKIIEKRQSVAFWCNPISGHATLYWYQQILGQGPKLLIQFQNNGVVDDSQLPKDRFSAERLKGVDSTLKIQPAKLEDSAVYLCASSFGTGEYFGPGTRLTVL.

The rearrangement uses TRBV7-2 and TRBJ2-1; 12 nucleotides line up with TRBD2. Trimming at V came to 5 bases and at J to 8 bases, leaving 10 bases not matched to a gene. This CDR3 has 16 amino acids. The V gene's germline CDR1 is SGHTA and CDR2 FQGNSA. As DNA, the CDR3 is TGTGCCAGCAGCCCCTCGACTAGCGGGAGTTTTGATGAGCAGTTCTTC. It yields the protein CASSPSTSGSFDEQFF.

The rearrangement links TRBV20-1 to TRBJ2-2, with 7 bases matching TRBD2. Germline CDR1 is DFQATT and CDR2 is SNEGSKA (reference sequence). J lost 3 bases, V lost 3 bases, and 7 bases had no gene match. The CDR3 sequence is 15 residues long. The CDR3 coding sequence is TGCAGTGCTAGTTTCGGACTAGGGCACACCGGGGAGCTGTTTTTT. Protein: CSASFGLGHTGELFF.

This rearrangement joins TRBV5-6 to TRBJ2-2; D call uncertain. The germline gives CDR1 SGHDT, CDR2 YYEEEE. V lost 1 base and J 2 bases, leaving 6 bases between the germline ends. This CDR3 contains 14 residues. The DNA of the CDR3 is TGTGCCAGCAGCTTGATAGAAAACACCGGGGAGCTGTTTTTT. Translating gives CASSLIENTGELFF.

This chain connects TRBV6-2 or TRBV6-3 to TRBJ1-2, with D perhaps matching TRBD1 (6 bases). CDR3 length equals 14 residues. Germline V lookup: CDR1 MNHEY, CDR2 SVGEGT. Trimming took off 2 bases at V and 6 bases at J, with 13 bases between the two ends. CDR3 sequence (DNA): TGTGCCAGCAGTTACCCCCAGGGGCGGAATGGCTACACCTTC. It codes for CASSYPQGRNGYTF.

The chain carries TRBV7-2 and TRBJ2-1; 9 bases map to TRBD2. This CDR3 contains 16 residues. Germline trimming cut 5 bases from V and 6 bases from J; bases unmatched to any gene: 11. The germline gives CDR1 SGHTA, CDR2 FQGNSA. CDR3 region: CASSQTLAGAFNEQFF. DNA of the CDR3: TGTGCCAGCAGCCAAACTTTAGCGGGAGCTTTCAATGAGCAGTTCTTC.